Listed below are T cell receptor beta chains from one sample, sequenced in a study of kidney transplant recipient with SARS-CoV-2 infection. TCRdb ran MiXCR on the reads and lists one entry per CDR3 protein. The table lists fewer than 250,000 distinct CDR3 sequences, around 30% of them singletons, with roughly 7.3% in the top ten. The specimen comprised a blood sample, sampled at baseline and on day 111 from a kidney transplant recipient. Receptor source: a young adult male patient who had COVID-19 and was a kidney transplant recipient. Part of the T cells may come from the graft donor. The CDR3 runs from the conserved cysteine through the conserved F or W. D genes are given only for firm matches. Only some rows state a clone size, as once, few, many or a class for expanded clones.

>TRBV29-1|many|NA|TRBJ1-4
TGCAGCGTAGTGGGGTCAGCTAATGAAAAACTGTTTTTT
CSVVGSANEKLFF
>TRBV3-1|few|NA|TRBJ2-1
TGTGCCAGCAGCCAGGACTTCTTAAGATCCAATGAGCAGTTCTTC
CASSQDFLRSNEQFF
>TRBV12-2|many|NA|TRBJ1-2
TGTGCAAGTCGCTCAGTCCCGACTCCACGAAAGACCTATGGCTACACCTTC
CASRSVPTPRKTYGYTF
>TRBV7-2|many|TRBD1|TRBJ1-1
TGTGCCAGCAGCGGAGACAGGGGGAACACTGAAGCTTTCTTT
CASSGDRGNTEAFF
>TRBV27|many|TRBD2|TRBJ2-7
TGTGCCAGCAGTTTGGGCCGATTTGGAGGGAGGGCAACCTACGAGCAGTACTTC
CASSLGRFGGRATYEQYF
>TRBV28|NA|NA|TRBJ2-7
TGTGCCAGCAGCCCCACCACGATTTACCAGGGGAGCGGGTACGAGCAGTACTTC
CASSPTTIYQGSGYEQYF
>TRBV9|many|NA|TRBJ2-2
TGTGCCAGCAGCGTCCTAACTTCCGGGGAGCTGTTTTTT
CASSVLTSGELFF
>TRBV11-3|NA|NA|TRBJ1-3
TGTGCCAGCAGCTTAGTCCGCTCTGGAGACACCATATATTTT
CASSLVRSGDTIYF
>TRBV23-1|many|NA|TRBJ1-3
TGCGCCAGCACCACCCTCAAGACAGAGAACTCTGGAAACACCATATATTTT
CASTTLKTENSGNTIYF
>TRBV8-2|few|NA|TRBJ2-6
TGTGGCAGGAGAACGAGGATAACACAAAGTCGGGCCAACGTCCTGACTTTC
CGRRTRITQSRANVLTF
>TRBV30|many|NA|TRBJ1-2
TGTGCCTGGATAAGGGTGCGTTATAGAAAGACCTATGGCTACACCTTC
CAWIRVRYRKTYGYTF
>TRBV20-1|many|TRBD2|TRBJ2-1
TGCAGTGCTTTTTCTGGGCTAGCGGACAATGAGCAGTTCTTC
CSAFSGLADNEQFF
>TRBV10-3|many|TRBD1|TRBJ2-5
TGTGCCATCAGTAGTTGGACAGGGCGGCAAGAGACCCAGTACTTC
CAISSWTGRQETQYF
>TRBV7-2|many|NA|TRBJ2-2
TGTGCCAGCAGCTTATACAGAGACAACACCGGGGAGCTGTTTTTT
CASSLYRDNTGELFF
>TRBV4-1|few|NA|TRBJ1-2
TGCGCCAGCAGCGGGGCAGGGGTCGACTATGGCTACACCTTC
CASSGAGVDYGYTF
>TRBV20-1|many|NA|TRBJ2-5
TGCAGTGCCCCTTACAACCAAGAGACCCAGTACTTC
CSAPYNQETQYF
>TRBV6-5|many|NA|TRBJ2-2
TGTGCCAGCAGCCTACAGGTGAACACCGGGGAGCTGTTTTTT
CASSLQVNTGELFF
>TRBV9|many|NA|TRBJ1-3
TGTGCCAGCAGCGTGTTGGGGACCGAAGGAAACACCATATATTTT
CASSVLGTEGNTIYF
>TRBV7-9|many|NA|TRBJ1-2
TGTGCCAGCAGCTGGGCGCAATACCATGGAAAGACCTATGGCTACACCTTC
CASSWAQYHGKTYGYTF
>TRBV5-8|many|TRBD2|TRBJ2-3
TGTGCCAGCAGCCCCCTGGCGGGGGGAATAAGTACAGATACGCAGTATTTT
CASSPLAGGISTDTQYF
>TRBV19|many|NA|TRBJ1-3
TGTGCCAGTAGGAACCGGGTCGCCTCTGGAAACACCATATATTTT
CASRNRVASGNTIYF
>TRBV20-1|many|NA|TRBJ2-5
TGCAGTGCTAGTGGGGTTGGGGAGACCCAGTACTTC
CSASGVGETQYF
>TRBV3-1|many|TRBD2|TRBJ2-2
TGTGCCAGCAGCCAAGTCGCCGGGGGGGCGAACACCGGGGAGCTGTTTTTT
CASSQVAGGANTGELFF
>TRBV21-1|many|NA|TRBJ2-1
TGTGCCAGCAGCAAAGCGCGACTTGAGCAGTTCTTC
CASSKARLEQFF
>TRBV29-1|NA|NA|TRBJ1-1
TGCAGCGTTGGGGGGGGGGCGCTTACTGAAGCTTTCTTT
CSVGGGALTEAFF
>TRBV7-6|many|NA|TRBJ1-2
TGTGCCAGCAGCAATAGATGTGAATCTCGAAAGACCTATGGCTACACCTTC
CASSNRCESRKTYGYTF
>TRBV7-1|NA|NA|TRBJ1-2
TGTGCCAGCAGCAGAAACGCTCACGAGGGAAAGACCTATGGCTACACCTTC
CASSRNAHEGKTYGYTF
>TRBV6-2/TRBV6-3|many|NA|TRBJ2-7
TGTGCCAGCAGTACCCTAATTCTTACTCCGGGGGAATTATCCTACGAGCAGTACTTC
CASSTLILTPGELSYEQYF
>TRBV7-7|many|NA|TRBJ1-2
TGTGCCAGCAGCTATTCCTATAAGTGCCGAAAGACCTATGGCTACACCTTC
CASSYSYKCRKTYGYTF
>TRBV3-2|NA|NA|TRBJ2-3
TGTGCCAGCAGCCAAGAATTGGGGAGGTCCGATACGCAGTATTTT
CASSQELGRSDTQYF
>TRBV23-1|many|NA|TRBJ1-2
TGCGCCAGCAGTTTCGAGTCGCTACGCAGAAAGACCTATGGCTACACCTTC
CASSFESLRRKTYGYTF
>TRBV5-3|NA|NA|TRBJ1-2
TGTGCCAGATTCCAGGCAGTGGTGAGAAAGACCTATGGCTACACCTTC
CARFQAVVRKTYGYTF
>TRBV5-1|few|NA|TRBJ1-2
TGCGCCAGCAGCTTGGTTGGTCTCTCCGGCTACACCTTC
CASSLVGLSGYTF
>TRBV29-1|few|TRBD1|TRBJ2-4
TGCAGCGTGGGCGGGACAGGGAAAAACATTCAGTACTTC
CSVGGTGKNIQYF
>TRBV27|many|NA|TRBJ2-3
TGTGCCAGCAGTTACATGGGGATCAGCACAGATACGCAGTATTTT
CASSYMGISTDTQYF
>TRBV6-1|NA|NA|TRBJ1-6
TGTGCCAGCAGAGAGTACTTGGGGAATTCACCCCTCCACTTT
CASREYLGNSPLHF
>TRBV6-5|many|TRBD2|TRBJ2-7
TGTGCCAGCAGTTACCTCCCCCTAGCGGGAGGGGCGGCGCAGTACTTC
CASSYLPLAGGAAQYF
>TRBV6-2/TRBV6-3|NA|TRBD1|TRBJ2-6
TGTGCCAGCAGTAGGGGACAGGGAATGGTCTCGGCTGGGGCCAACGTCCTGACTTTC
CASSRGQGMVSAGANVLTF
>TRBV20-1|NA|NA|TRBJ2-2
TGCAGTGCTTGCCGGCCGTACGGGGAGCTGTTTTTT
CSACRPYGELFF
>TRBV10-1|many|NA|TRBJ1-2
TGCGCCAGCAGTGCGATTTCAAGATCGCTAAAGACCTATGGCTACACCTTC
CASSAISRSLKTYGYTF
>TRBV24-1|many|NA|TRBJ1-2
TGTGCCACCAGTGATCCCATCGGACAGCACTCCTATGGCTACACCTTC
CATSDPIGQHSYGYTF
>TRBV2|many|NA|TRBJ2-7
TGTGCCAGCAGAGAACTAGGGAGCTCCTACGAGCAGTACTTC
CASRELGSSYEQYF
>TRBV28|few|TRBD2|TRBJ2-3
TGTGCCCAGACGCCAAGCGGGAGGAAGGGGAATTTT
CAQTPSGRKGNF
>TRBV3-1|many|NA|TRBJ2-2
TGTGCCAGCAGCTTTTTGACTCCCATTTCAGGCTTGACCGGGGAGCTGTTTTTT
CASSFLTPISGLTGELFF
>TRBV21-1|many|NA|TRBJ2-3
TGTGCCAGCAGGGTTCGGGTAGCTACAGTCATGCAAGATACGCAGTATTTT
CASRVRVATVMQDTQYF
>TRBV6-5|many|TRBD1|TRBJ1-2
TGTGCCAGCACCTACGCGGGACAGGGGTTTCGGTGGGGCTACACCTTC
CASTYAGQGFRWGYTF
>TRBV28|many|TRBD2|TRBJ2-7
TGTGCCACTACCCCGGGGGGAAGTCTTTCCTACGAGCAGTACTTC
CATTPGGSLSYEQYF
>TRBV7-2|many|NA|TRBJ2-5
TGTGCCAGCAGCTTAAGGAGGGAAGAGACCCAGTACTTC
CASSLRREETQYF
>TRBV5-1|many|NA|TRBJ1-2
TGCGCCAGCAATGCAATATCGGTTCGAAAGACCTATGGCTACACCTTC
CASNAISVRKTYGYTF
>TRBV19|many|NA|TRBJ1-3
TGTGCTGGGGGGTCCTCCGGAAACACCATATATTTT
CAGGSSGNTIYF
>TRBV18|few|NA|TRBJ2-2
TGTGCCAGCTCCGATAGCCGGCTAGCGAGTAGCACCGGGGAGCTGTTTTTT
CASSDSRLASSTGELFF
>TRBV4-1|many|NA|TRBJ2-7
TGTGCCAGCAGCCAAGGGAGCTCCTACGAGCAGTACTTC
CASSQGSSYEQYF
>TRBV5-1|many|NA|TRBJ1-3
TGCGCCAGCAGCCTGTCGGCCCTCTCTGGAAACACCATATATTTT
CASSLSALSGNTIYF
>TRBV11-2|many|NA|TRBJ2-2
TGTGCCAGCAGCCGTCCCGGGGCCGGGGAGCTGTTTTTT
CASSRPGAGELFF
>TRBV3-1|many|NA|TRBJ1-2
TGTGCCAGCAGCCTATTGTGCACCCTTCGAAAGACCTATGGCTACACCTTC
CASSLLCTLRKTYGYTF